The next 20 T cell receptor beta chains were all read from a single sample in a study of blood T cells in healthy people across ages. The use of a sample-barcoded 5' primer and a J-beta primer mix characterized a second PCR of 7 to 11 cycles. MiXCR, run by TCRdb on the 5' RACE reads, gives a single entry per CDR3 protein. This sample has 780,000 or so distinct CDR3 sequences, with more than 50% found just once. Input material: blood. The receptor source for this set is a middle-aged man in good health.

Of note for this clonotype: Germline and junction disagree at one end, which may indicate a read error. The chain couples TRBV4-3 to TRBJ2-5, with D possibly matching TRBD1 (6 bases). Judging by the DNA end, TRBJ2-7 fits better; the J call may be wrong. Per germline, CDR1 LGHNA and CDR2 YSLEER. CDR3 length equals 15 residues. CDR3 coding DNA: TGCGCCGGCAGCCAGTTACCCGGGACATCTTACGAGCAGTACTTC. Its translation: CAGSQLPGTSYEQYF.

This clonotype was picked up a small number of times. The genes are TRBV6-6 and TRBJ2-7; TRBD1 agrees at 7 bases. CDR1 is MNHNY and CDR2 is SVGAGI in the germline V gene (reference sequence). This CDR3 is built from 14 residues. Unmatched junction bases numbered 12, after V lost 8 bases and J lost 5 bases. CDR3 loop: CASGSPRGLDEQYF. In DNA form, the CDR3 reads TGTGCCAGCGGGTCGCCAAGGGGGCTTGACGAGCAGTACTTC.

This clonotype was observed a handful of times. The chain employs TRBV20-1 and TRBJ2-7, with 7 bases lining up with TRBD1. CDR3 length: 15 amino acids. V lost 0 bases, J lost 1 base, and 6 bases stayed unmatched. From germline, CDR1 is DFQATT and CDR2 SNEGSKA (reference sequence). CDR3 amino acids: CSARDLRTGSYEQYF. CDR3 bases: TGCAGTGCTAGAGACCTTAGGACAGGTTCCTACGAGCAGTACTTC.

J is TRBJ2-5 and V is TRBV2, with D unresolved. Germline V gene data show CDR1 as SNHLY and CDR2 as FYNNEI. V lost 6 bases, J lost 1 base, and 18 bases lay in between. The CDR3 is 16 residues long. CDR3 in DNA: TGTGCCAGCAGCCAACCCCGAGAAGGGCTCCAAGAGACCCAGTACTTC. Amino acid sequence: CASSQPREGLQETQYF.

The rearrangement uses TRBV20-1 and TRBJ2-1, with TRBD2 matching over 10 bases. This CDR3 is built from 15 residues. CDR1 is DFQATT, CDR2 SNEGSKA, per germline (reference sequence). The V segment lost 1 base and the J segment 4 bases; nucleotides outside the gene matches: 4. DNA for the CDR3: TGCAGTGCTAGAGCTGCAGCGGGGGGGTACAATGAGCAGTTCTTC. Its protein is CSARAAAGGYNEQFF.

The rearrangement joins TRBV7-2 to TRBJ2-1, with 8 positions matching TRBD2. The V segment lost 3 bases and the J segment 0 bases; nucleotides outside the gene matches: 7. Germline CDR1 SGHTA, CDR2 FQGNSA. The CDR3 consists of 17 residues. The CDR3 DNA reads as TGTGCCAGCAGCTTGGATGGCGGGGGGAGCTCCTACAATGAGCAGTTCTTC. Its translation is CASSLDGGGSSYNEQFF.

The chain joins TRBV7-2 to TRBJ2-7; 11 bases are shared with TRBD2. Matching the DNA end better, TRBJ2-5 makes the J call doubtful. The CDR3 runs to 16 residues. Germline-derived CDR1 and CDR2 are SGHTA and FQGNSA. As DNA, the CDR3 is TGTGCCAGCAGCTTAGTACTAGCGGGGGCAAAAGAGACCCAGTACTTC. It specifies CASSLVLAGAKETQYF.

CDR3 region: CASSLGWTGLETQYF. The CDR3 DNA reads as TGTGCCAGCAGTTTGGGGTGGACAGGGCTAGAGACCCAGTACTTC. The gene calls are TRBV12-3 or TRBV12-4 and TRBJ2-5, with 8 bases identical to TRBD1. The CDR3 sequence is 15 residues long. V dropped 3 bases and J dropped 4; count of bases not matched to a gene: 7.

The CDR3 DNA is TGTGCCAGCAGAAGGACCCTGACGAAACTGTTTTTT. Translating gives CASRRTLTKLFF. The chain employs TRBV6-1 and TRBJ1-4; D not certain. The CDR3 loop spans 12 amino acids. The V gene's germline CDR1 is MNHNS and CDR2 SASEGT. V lost 6 bases to trimming and J lost 11 bases, with 13 bases between them.

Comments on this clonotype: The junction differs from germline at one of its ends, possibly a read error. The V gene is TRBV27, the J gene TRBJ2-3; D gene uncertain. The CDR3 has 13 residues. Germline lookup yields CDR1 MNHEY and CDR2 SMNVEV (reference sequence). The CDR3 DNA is TGTGCCAGCTCTCTTGTCATCACAGATGCGCAGTATTTT. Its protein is CASSLVITDAQYF.

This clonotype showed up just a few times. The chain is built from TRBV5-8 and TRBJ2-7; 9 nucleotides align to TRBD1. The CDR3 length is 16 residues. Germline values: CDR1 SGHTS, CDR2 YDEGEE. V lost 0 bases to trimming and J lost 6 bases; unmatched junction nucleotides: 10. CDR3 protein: CASSLGFWTGDCEQYF. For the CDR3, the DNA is TGTGCCAGCAGCTTGGGATTTTGGACAGGGGACTGCGAGCAGTACTTC.

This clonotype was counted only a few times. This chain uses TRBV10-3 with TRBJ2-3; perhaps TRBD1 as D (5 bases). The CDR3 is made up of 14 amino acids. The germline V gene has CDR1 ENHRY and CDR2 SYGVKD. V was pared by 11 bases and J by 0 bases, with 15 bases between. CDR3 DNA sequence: TGTGCCCTGCGCAGGGATCTAAGCACAGATACGCAGTATTTT. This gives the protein CALRRDLSTDTQYF.

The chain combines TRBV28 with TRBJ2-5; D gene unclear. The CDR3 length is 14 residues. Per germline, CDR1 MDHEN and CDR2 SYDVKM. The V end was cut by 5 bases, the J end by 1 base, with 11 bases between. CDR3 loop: CASSRDLTQETQYF. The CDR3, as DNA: TGTGCCAGCAGTAGAGACCTAACCCAAGAGACCCAGTACTTC.

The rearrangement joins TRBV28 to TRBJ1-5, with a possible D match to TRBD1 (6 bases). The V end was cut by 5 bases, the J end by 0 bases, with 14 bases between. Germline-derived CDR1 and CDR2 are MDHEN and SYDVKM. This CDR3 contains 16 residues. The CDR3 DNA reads TGTGCCAGCAGTCCCCTGACAGGAAATAGCAATCAGCCCCAGCATTTT. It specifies CASSPLTGNSNQPQHF.

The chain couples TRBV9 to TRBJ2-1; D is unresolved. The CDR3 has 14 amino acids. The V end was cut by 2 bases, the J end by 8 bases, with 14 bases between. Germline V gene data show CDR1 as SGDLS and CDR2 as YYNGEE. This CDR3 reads CASSVGKKGDEQFF. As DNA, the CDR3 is TGTGCCAGCAGCGTGGGGAAAAAAGGCGATGAGCAGTTCTTC.

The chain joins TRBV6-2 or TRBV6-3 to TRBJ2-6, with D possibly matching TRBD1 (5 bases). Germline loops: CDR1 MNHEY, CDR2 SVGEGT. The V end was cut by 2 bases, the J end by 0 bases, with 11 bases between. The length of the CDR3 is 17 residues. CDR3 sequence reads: CASSYTGTISGANVLTF. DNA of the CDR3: TGTGCCAGCAGTTACACAGGAACAATCTCTGGGGCCAACGTCCTGACTTTC.

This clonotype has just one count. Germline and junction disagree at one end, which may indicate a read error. CDR3 amino acids: CASDSMGQNPEAFF. CDR3 DNA: TGTGCCAGCGATTCCATGGGACAGAACCCTGAAGCTTTCTTT. The rearrangement joins TRBV2 to TRBJ1-1; 7 bases align to TRBD1. The CDR3 runs to 14 residues. Germline V CDR1 and CDR2: SNHLY, FYNNEI.

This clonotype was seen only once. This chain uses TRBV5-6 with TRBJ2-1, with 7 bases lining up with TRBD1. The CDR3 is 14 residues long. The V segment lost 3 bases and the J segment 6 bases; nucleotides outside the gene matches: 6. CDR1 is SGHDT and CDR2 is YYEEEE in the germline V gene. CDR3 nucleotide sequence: TGTGCCAGCAGCTGGACGGACAGGCGCAATGAGCAGTTCTTC. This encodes CASSWTDRRNEQFF.

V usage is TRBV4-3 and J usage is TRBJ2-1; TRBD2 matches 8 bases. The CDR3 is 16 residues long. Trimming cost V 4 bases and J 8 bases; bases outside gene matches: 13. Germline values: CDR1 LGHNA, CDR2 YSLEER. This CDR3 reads CASSPQTAGVIYEQFF. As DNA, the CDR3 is TGCGCCAGCAGCCCCCAAACAGCGGGAGTTATATATGAGCAGTTCTTC.

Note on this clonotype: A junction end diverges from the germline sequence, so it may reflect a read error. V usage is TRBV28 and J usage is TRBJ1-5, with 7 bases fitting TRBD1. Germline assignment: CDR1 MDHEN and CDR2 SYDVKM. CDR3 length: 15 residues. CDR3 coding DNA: TGTGCCAGCAGTTTTTCAGGGGGTGGCAATCAGCCCCGGCATTTT. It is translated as CASSFSGGGNQPRHF.